The clone carrying this TCR beta chain was recorded many times. Its antigen is unknown. Lactation, pregnancy, other autoimmune disease or uncontrolled infection led to exclusion of patients. PBMCs were sourced from roughly 9.3 ml fresh peripheral blood. The sample originates from a study of T cells in Graves' hyperthyroidism and ophthalmopathy. RNA transcripts provided the source from which TCR beta CDR3 regions were amplified. HTBI primers were used for first-round RT-PCR of the TCR CDR3. TCRdb called the multiplex PCR reads again in MiXCR, with one record for every CDR3 protein. The table includes hundreds of thousands of distinct CDR3 sequences, more than 30% detected once. Study-wide results and limits: Ophthalmopathy onset followed model prediction by a median approximately 5.9 months.

Germline V lookup: CDR1 MGHDK, CDR2 SYGVNS. Trimming took off 4 bases at V and 3 bases at J, with 10 bases between the two ends. There are 14 residues in the CDR3. This sequence originates from a man aged 18-30 years with Graves' hyperthyroidism. Sequences were obtained from blood. The gene calls are TRBV25-1 and TRBJ1-5; unclear D gene. This chain's CDR3 is CASSGIRDNQPQHF. CDR3 DNA: TGTGCCAGCAGTGGGATCCGGGACAATCAGCCCCAGCATTTT.